This T cell receptor beta chain emerged from a study of radiotherapy plus CTLA-4 blockade in lung cancer. General observations from the study: Alongside interferon-beta, early blood T cell clone dynamics were reportedly the best predictor of response. Clones derived from tumor TCRs expanded in blood after radiotherapy plus ipilimumab.

About this clone itself: Its antigen is currently unknown.

The CDR3 has 15 amino acids. Germline CDR1 reads SGDLS; CDR2 reads YYNGEE. Trimming removed 7 bases at V and 2 bases at J, with 16 bases between. CTLA-4 blockade with ipilimumab, together with focal radiation, was given to patients with chemo-refractory metastatic non-small-cell lung cancer. The method was immunoSEQ multiplex PCR; TCRdb's version includes in-frame clones alone and lacks a portion of them. Seen here are 25,000 to 40,000 clones, 60% to 80% observed once, and the top ten hold approximately 5%. The TCR was taken from a human donor with non-small cell lung cancer whose response to radiotherapy plus ipilimumab could not be evaluated. The specimen was peripheral blood, collected from a patient treated with radiotherapy plus ipilimumab. The rearrangement uses TRBV9 and TRBJ2-1; D might be TRBD2 (6 bases). CDR3 protein: CASRKGREPYNEQFF. In nucleotides, the CDR3 is TGTGCCAGCCGGAAGGGGCGGGAACCCTACAATGAGCAGTTCTTC.